These T cell receptor beta chains were read from a single sample in a study of OX40 agonist ivuxolimab in advanced cancers. Generated by immunoSEQ multiplex PCR, the TCRdb table keeps only in-frame clones and is missing some. The profile shows 66,000 or so clones, about nine tenths of them singletons. Source: CD4+ or CD8+ T cells sorted from blood, taken in a trial of the OX40 agonist ivuxolimab. The origin of the receptors is an adult with an advanced solid tumor such as melanoma, head and neck, liver or kidney cancer. The CDR3 runs from the conserved cysteine through the conserved F or W. A D gene is named only where the DNA matches it firmly. Part of the rows lack a size; the others show once, few, many or a class for expanded clones.

clone size: NA; CDR3 length: 14; J gene: TRBJ1-6; D gene: NA; V gene: TRBV6-6; CDR3 protein: CASVLGSYNSPLHF; CDR3 DNA: TGTGCCAGCGTTTTGGGCTCCTATAATTCACCCCTCCACTTT
clone size: NA; CDR3 length: 14; J gene: TRBJ2-1; D gene: TRBD2; V gene: TRBV27; CDR3 protein: CASSLTSGSHEQFF; CDR3 DNA: TGTGCCAGCAGTTTGACTAGCGGGAGCCATGAGCAGTTCTTC
clone size: NA; CDR3 length: 15; J gene: TRBJ1-3; D gene: NA; V gene: TRBV5-8; CDR3 protein: CASNRQDLSGNTIYF; CDR3 DNA: TGTGCCAGCAACAGACAGGACCTCTCTGGAAACACCATATATTTT
clone size: NA; CDR3 length: 14; J gene: TRBJ1-4; D gene: NA; V gene: TRBV5-4; CDR3 protein: CASSYQQDNEKLFF; CDR3 DNA: TGTGCCAGCAGCTATCAACAGGACAATGAAAAACTGTTTTTT
clone size: NA; CDR3 length: 15; J gene: TRBJ1-1; D gene: TRBD1; V gene: TRBV7-8; CDR3 protein: CASSPRDRGSTEAFF; CDR3 DNA: TGTGCCAGCAGCCCCCGGGACAGGGGGTCCACTGAAGCTTTCTTT
clone size: NA; CDR3 length: 13; J gene: TRBJ1-1; D gene: NA; V gene: TRBV5-6; CDR3 protein: CASSLDRFPEAFF; CDR3 DNA: TGTGCCAGCAGCTTGGACCGGTTCCCTGAAGCTTTCTTT
clone size: NA; CDR3 length: 17; J gene: TRBJ1-6; D gene: NA; V gene: TRBV25-1; CDR3 protein: CASSEYGASSYNSPLHF; CDR3 DNA: TGTGCCAGCAGTGAATACGGGGCCTCCTCCTATAATTCACCCCTCCACTTT
clone size: NA; CDR3 length: 15; J gene: TRBJ2-6; D gene: NA; V gene: TRBV4-1; CDR3 protein: CASSPSVSGANVLTF; CDR3 DNA: TGCGCCAGCAGTCCGTCCGTAAGCGGGGCCAACGTCCTGACTTTC
clone size: NA; CDR3 length: 15; J gene: TRBJ1-2; D gene: TRBD1; V gene: TRBV19; CDR3 protein: CASSTPPGQGYGYTF; CDR3 DNA: TGTGCCAGTAGTACCCCGCCGGGACAGGGTTATGGCTACACCTTC
clone size: NA; CDR3 length: 15; J gene: TRBJ2-3; D gene: TRBD1; V gene: TRBV7-7; CDR3 protein: CASSQTGAGADTQYF; CDR3 DNA: TGTGCCAGCAGCCAGACAGGGGCAGGGGCCGATACGCAGTATTTT
clone size: NA; CDR3 length: 17; J gene: TRBJ1-5; D gene: TRBD1; V gene: TRBV19; CDR3 protein: CASSFHRDRGWNQPQHF; CDR3 DNA: TGTGCCAGTAGTTTCCACCGGGACAGGGGATGGAATCAGCCCCAGCATTTT
clone size: NA; CDR3 length: 13; J gene: TRBJ1-2; D gene: NA; V gene: TRBV28; CDR3 protein: CASSHREGNGYTF; CDR3 DNA: TGTGCCAGCAGTCACAGGGAGGGGAATGGCTACACCTTC
clone size: NA; CDR3 length: 14; J gene: TRBJ2-2; D gene: NA; V gene: TRBV9; CDR3 protein: CASSVGQFNGELFF; CDR3 DNA: TGTGCCAGCAGCGTCGGACAGTTCAACGGGGAGCTGTTTTTT
clone size: NA; CDR3 length: 13; J gene: TRBJ1-5; D gene: NA; V gene: TRBV7-2; CDR3 protein: CASSFSANQPQHF; CDR3 DNA: TGTGCCAGCAGCTTTTCAGCGAATCAGCCCCAGCATTTT
clone size: NA; CDR3 length: 15; J gene: TRBJ1-2; D gene: NA; V gene: TRBV28; CDR3 protein: CASSLMRVASYGYTF; CDR3 DNA: TGTGCCAGCAGTTTAATGAGGGTTGCTAGCTATGGCTACACCTTC
clone size: NA; CDR3 length: 14; J gene: TRBJ2-2; D gene: NA; V gene: TRBV5-1; CDR3 protein: CASNPAGSTGELFF; CDR3 DNA: TGCGCCAGCAACCCGGCAGGGTCCACCGGGGAGCTGTTTTTT
clone size: NA; CDR3 length: 15; J gene: TRBJ2-7; D gene: TRBD1; V gene: TRBV27; CDR3 protein: CASSLQGAWEFEQYF; CDR3 DNA: TGTGCCAGCAGTTTACAGGGGGCGTGGGAGTTCGAGCAGTACTTC
clone size: once; CDR3 length: 16; J gene: TRBJ2-3; D gene: NA; V gene: TRBV5-4; CDR3 protein: CASSFLVGAASDTQYF; CDR3 DNA: TGTGCCAGCAGCTTCTTAGTCGGGGCCGCCTCAGATACGCAGTATTTT
clone size: NA; CDR3 length: 15; J gene: TRBJ1-6; D gene: TRBD1; V gene: TRBV6-1; CDR3 protein: CASSETPGQFSPLHF; CDR3 DNA: TGTGCCAGCAGTGAAACCCCGGGACAGTTTTCACCCCTCCACTTT
clone size: NA; CDR3 length: 15; J gene: TRBJ1-4; D gene: NA; V gene: TRBV6-5; CDR3 protein: CASSYSKGPNEKLFF; CDR3 DNA: TGTGCCAGCAGTTACTCGAAAGGACCAAATGAAAAACTGTTTTTT
clone size: NA; CDR3 length: 14; J gene: TRBJ2-7; D gene: NA; V gene: TRBV7-2; CDR3 protein: CASSLSLTAYEQYF; CDR3 DNA: TGTGCCAGCAGCTTAAGTCTAACTGCCTACGAGCAGTACTTC
clone size: NA; CDR3 length: 14; J gene: TRBJ1-1; D gene: NA; V gene: TRBV6-5; CDR3 protein: CASSYSIWGTEAFF; CDR3 DNA: TGTGCCAGCAGTTACTCGATATGGGGTACTGAAGCTTTCTTT
clone size: once; CDR3 length: 14; J gene: TRBJ2-7; D gene: TRBD1; V gene: TRBV5-5; CDR3 protein: CASSDSGTGNEQYF; CDR3 DNA: TGTGCCAGCTCGGACTCCGGGACAGGGAACGAGCAGTACTTC
clone size: NA; CDR3 length: 14; J gene: TRBJ2-1; D gene: NA; V gene: TRBV7-9; CDR3 protein: CASSQDNSYNEQFF; CDR3 DNA: TGTGCCAGCAGCCAAGACAACTCCTACAATGAGCAGTTCTTC
clone size: NA; CDR3 length: 16; J gene: TRBJ2-3; D gene: NA; V gene: TRBV10-2; CDR3 protein: CASRSGRQTSTDTQYF; CDR3 DNA: TGCGCCAGCAGGTCCGGGAGACAGACAAGCACAGATACGCAGTATTTT
clone size: NA; CDR3 length: 15; J gene: TRBJ1-4; D gene: NA; V gene: TRBV7-2; CDR3 protein: CASSLGSGLSEKLFF; CDR3 DNA: TGTGCCAGCAGCTTAGGTTCAGGGTTGTCGGAAAAACTGTTTTTT
clone size: NA; CDR3 length: 15; J gene: TRBJ1-1; D gene: NA; V gene: TRBV28; CDR3 protein: CASSPLGVGAPEAFF; CDR3 DNA: TGTGCCAGCAGCCCCCTTGGGGTAGGGGCGCCGGAAGCTTTCTTT
clone size: NA; CDR3 length: 12; J gene: TRBJ2-3; D gene: NA; V gene: TRBV2; CDR3 protein: CASSRGTDTQYF; CDR3 DNA: TGTGCCAGCAGTAGGGGCACAGATACGCAGTATTTT